This is a list of T cell receptor beta chains from one sample in a study of shared clonotypes between healthy human individuals. Only in-frame clones appear in the TCRdb table, and some are missing; sequencing was by immunoSEQ multiplex PCR. The sample gives around 560,000 clones, 85% to 95% of which show up once; around 0.12% is in the top ten. Sequencing input: naive CD8+ T cells sorted from blood. These receptors all come from a woman aged 25 to 39 in good health. The CDR3 runs from the conserved cysteine through the conserved F or W. Each record gives: V gene, J gene, D gene, CDR3 protein, CDR3 DNA. D genes are given only for firm matches.

v_call: TRBV7-8
j_call: TRBJ2-7
d_call: -
cdr3_aa: CASSSVGGNYEQYF
cdr3_nt: TGTGCCAGCAGTAGCGTCGGGGGTAATTACGAGCAGTACTTC

v_call: TRBV11-2
j_call: TRBJ1-5
d_call: -
cdr3_aa: CASSFGQGSGQPQHF
cdr3_nt: TGTGCCAGCAGCTTTGGTCAGGGAAGCGGCCAGCCCCAGCATTTT

v_call: TRBV27
j_call: TRBJ1-5
d_call: TRBD1
cdr3_aa: CASSFHRGENQPQHF
cdr3_nt: TGTGCCAGCAGTTTTCACAGGGGCGAGAATCAGCCCCAGCATTTT

v_call: TRBV4-1
j_call: TRBJ2-5
d_call: TRBD2
cdr3_aa: CASSHGLAGVGETQYF
cdr3_nt: TGCGCCAGCAGCCACGGACTAGCGGGAGTCGGAGAGACCCAGTACTTC

v_call: TRBV7-6
j_call: TRBJ2-7
d_call: TRBD2
cdr3_aa: CASSAGTSGRAYEQYF
cdr3_nt: TGTGCCAGCAGCGCCGGGACTAGCGGGAGGGCCTACGAGCAGTACTTC

v_call: TRBV11-1
j_call: TRBJ2-1
d_call: TRBD2
cdr3_aa: CASSLAWLAGGPPYNEQFF
cdr3_nt: TGTGCCAGCAGCTTAGCGTGGCTAGCGGGAGGGCCCCCCTACAATGAGCAGTTCTTC

v_call: TRBV28
j_call: TRBJ1-5
d_call: -
cdr3_aa: CASTTVFGDQPQHF
cdr3_nt: TGTGCCAGCACCACCGTTTTCGGGGATCAGCCCCAGCATTTT

v_call: TRBV27
j_call: TRBJ1-2
d_call: TRBD1
cdr3_aa: CASSFGTGANYGYTF
cdr3_nt: TGTGCCAGCAGTTTCGGGACAGGAGCTAACTATGGCTACACCTTC

v_call: TRBV4-1
j_call: TRBJ2-1
d_call: TRBD2
cdr3_aa: CASSPGLAGGREQFF
cdr3_nt: TGCGCCAGCAGTCCAGGACTAGCGGGAGGCCGAGAGCAGTTCTTC

v_call: TRBV29-1
j_call: TRBJ1-1
d_call: -
cdr3_aa: CSVVRGVPSFTEAFF
cdr3_nt: TGCAGCGTCGTACGGGGGGTCCCGAGTTTCACTGAAGCTTTCTTT